This T cell receptor beta chain came from a study of shared clonotypes between healthy human individuals. Study background: Each donor had three CD4 naive, three CD4 memory, two CD8 naive and one CD8 memory plate.

Profiling relied on immunoSEQ multiplex PCR, and the TCRdb table lists in-frame clones only, not all of them. The data hold roughly 2.1 million clones, with 93% observed a single time. CD45RO-negative, CCR7-positively selected cells formed the naive CD8 fraction, excluding terminally differentiated effector memory CD45RA+ cells. The CDR3 length is 12 residues. Germline assignment: CDR1 GTSNPN and CDR2 SVGIG (reference sequence). Trimming cost V 3 bases and J 4 bases, with 9 bases left between them. The sequenced material came from naive CD8+ T cells from PBMCs. The receptor's source is a man between 18 and 35 years old in good health. Some clones in this sample may be carry-over from other donors' samples. The V gene is TRBV30, the J gene TRBJ1-1; the D is unclear. This CDR3 is CAWRGRGTEAFF. CDR3 sequence (DNA): TGTGCCTGGAGGGGTCGGGGCACTGAAGCTTTCTTT.